The present TCR beta chain was sequenced within a study of blood T cell repertoires in COVID-19. The germline CDR1 and CDR2 sequences are GTSNPN and SVGIG (reference sequence). This CDR3 is built from 13 residues. V shed 0 bases and J shed 2 bases, with 7 bases lying between them. Assay: immunoSEQ multiplex PCR; the TCRdb copy retains only in-frame clones and omits some. The table shows some 140,000 clones, with approximately 84% occurring only once. The chain has TRBV30 and TRBJ2-5; D gene uncertain. Sequencing was done on a sample of peripheral blood. The source of this sequence is a man aged 55 to 69 with acute or convalescent COVID-19. CDR3 DNA sequence: TGTGCCTGGAGTGTAGCCCTTCAAGAGACCCAGTACTTC. Its translation is CAWSVALQETQYF.